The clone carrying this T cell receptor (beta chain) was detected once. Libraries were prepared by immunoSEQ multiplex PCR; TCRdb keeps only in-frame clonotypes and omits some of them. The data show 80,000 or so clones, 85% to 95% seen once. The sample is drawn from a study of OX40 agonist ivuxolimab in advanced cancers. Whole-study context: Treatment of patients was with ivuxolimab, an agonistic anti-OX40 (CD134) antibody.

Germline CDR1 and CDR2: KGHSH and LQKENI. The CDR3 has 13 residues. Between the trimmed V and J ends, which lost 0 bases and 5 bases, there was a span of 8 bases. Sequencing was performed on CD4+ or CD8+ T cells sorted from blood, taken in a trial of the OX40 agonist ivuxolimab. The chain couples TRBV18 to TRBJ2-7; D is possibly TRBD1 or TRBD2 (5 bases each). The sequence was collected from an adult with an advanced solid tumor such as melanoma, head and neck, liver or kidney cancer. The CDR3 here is CASSPPGDDEQYF. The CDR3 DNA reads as TGTGCCAGCTCACCACCGGGGGATGACGAGCAGTACTTC.